This T cell receptor (beta chain) was identified during a study of T-cell memory formation after mild COVID-19. This clonotype was seen a few times. The antigen remains unidentified. The germline gives CDR1 SEHNR, CDR2 FQNEAQ (reference sequence). V dropped 10 bases and J dropped 8; count of bases not matched to a gene: 11. The CDR3 consists of 14 residues. TCRdb recomputed calls from the 5' RACE reads with MiXCR, one row per CDR3 protein. The profile shows about 310,000 distinct CDR3 sequences, 15% to 20% of them singletons. Whole-study results and caveats: Clones that contracted from day 15 to 85 were balanced CD4/CD8, while later expanders leaned CD4+. CD4+ contracting clones were mainly CM and EM; CD8+ ones, EMRA.

V gene TRBV7-9 combines with J gene TRBJ1-6; 7 nucleotides line up with TRBD1. The TCR comes from a man aged 18 to 35 who had mild COVID-19 (a few samples of this study predate the infection). Cell type and time point are not known. Input material: PBMCs or a T cell subset sorted from them (not recorded which). In DNA, the CDR3 is TGTGCCACTACGTGGGACAGTCAAGATTCACCCCTCCACTTT. It translates to CATTWDSQDSPLHF.